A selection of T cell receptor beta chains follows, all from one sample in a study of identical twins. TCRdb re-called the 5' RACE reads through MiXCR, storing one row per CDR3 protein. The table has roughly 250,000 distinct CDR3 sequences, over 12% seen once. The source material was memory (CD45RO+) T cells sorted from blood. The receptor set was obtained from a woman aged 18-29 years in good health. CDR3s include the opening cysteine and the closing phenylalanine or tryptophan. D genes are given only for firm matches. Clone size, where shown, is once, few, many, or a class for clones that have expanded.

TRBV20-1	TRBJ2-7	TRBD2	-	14	CSAQATSGRYEQYF	TGCAGTGCACAAGCAACTAGCGGGAGATACGAGCAGTACTTC
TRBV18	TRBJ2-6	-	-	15	CASSPEISRANVLTF	TGTGCCAGCTCACCGGAGATCAGTAGAGCCAACGTCCTGACTTTC
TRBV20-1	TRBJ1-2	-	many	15	CSARETGTFLYGYTF	TGCAGTGCTAGAGAGACCGGGACATTTTTATATGGCTACACCTTC
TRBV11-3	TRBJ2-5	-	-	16	CASSLGSGRAQETQYF	TGTGCCAGCAGCTTAGGATCGGGTAGGGCCCAAGAGACCCAGTACTTC
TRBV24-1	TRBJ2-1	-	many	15	CATSDSTRDDNEQFF	TGTGCCACCAGTGATTCCACCAGGGACGACAATGAGCAGTTCTTC
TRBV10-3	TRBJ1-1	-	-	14	CATGQSSMNNEAFF	TGTGCCACCGGACAGTCAAGTATGAACAATGAAGCTTTCTTT
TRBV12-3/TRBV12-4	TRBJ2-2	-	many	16	CASRPLGQSNTGELFF	TGTGCCAGCAGACCGTTGGGTCAGTCGAACACCGGGGAGCTGTTTTTT
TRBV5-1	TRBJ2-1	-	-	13	CASTGTYYNEQFF	TGCGCCAGCACCGGGACGTACTACAATGAGCAGTTCTTC
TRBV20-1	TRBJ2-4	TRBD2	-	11	CSARGREIQYF	TGCAGTGCTAGAGGGCGGGAGATTCAGTACTTC
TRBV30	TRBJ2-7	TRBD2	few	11	CAVAGTYEQYF	TGTGCTGTAGCGGGAACCTACGAGCAGTACTTC
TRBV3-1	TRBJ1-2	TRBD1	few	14	CASSPGQGQYGYTF	TGTGCCAGCAGCCCGGGACAGGGACAATATGGCTACACCTTC
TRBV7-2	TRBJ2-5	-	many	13	CASSLMREETQYF	TGTGCCAGCAGCTTAATGAGGGAAGAGACCCAGTACTTC
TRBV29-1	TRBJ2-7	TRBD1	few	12	CSVVQGANEQYF	TGCAGCGTTGTGCAGGGGGCTAACGAGCAGTACTTC
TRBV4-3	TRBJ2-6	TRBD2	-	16	CASSQVGTSGANVLTF	TGCGCCAGCAGCCAAGTGGGGACTAGCGGGGCCAACGTCCTGACTTTC
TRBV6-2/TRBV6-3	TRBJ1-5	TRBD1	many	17	CASSFVTGAASNQPQHF	TGTGCCAGCAGTTTTGTAACAGGGGCAGCGAGCAATCAGCCCCAGCATTTT